These 25 T cell receptor beta chains originate from one sample sequenced in a study of blood T cells in healthy people across ages. A J-beta primer mix and a sample-barcoded 5' primer were used in a second PCR of roughly 6 to 11 cycles. TCRdb recomputed calls from the 5' RACE reads with MiXCR, one row per CDR3 protein. Found here are over 1,500,000 distinct CDR3 sequences, around half of them singletons; the top ten hold more than 2%. Material: blood. The receptors shown here come from a woman aged 40 to 49 in good health.

The CDR3: CASAGTGIGYEQYF. In nucleotides, the CDR3 is TGTGCCAGCGCCGGGACAGGGATAGGTTACGAGCAGTACTTC. The chain carries TRBV7-6 and TRBJ2-7, with TRBD1 matching over 9 bases. This CDR3 is 14 amino acids long. V lost 8 bases to trimming and J lost 4 bases; unmatched junction nucleotides: 9. Germline V lookup: CDR1 SGHVS, CDR2 FNYEAQ.

This clonotype has more than one count but fewer than ten. The chain employs TRBV20-1 and TRBJ2-5; tentatively, D is TRBD1 (6 bases). Trimming took off 6 bases at V and 5 bases at J, with 16 bases between the two ends. Germline values: CDR1 DFQATT, CDR2 SNEGSKA (reference sequence). CDR3 length: 13 residues. CDR3 amino acids: CSAMTGSQETQYF. CDR3 nucleotides: TGCAGTGCCATGACAGGCTCCCAGGAGACCCAGTACTTC.

In this sample, this clonotype turned up a few times. V usage is TRBV14 and J usage is TRBJ2-5; 8 nucleotides agree with TRBD2. This CDR3 comprises 15 residues. CDR1 is SGHDN, CDR2 FVKESK, per germline. The junction had 13 bases not matched to a gene; V was cut back by 8 bases and J by 5 bases. The chain's CDR3 is CASGPSGGRWETQYF. The CDR3 nucleotides are TGTGCCAGCGGCCCGAGCGGGGGCCGATGGGAGACCCAGTACTTC.

This clonotype was detected only once. In DNA form, the CDR3 reads TGTGCCAGCAGCGCGACAGGGGTCTGGGAGACCCAGTACTTC. Translating gives CASSATGVWETQYF. The chain carries TRBV11-2 and TRBJ2-5; TRBD1 matches at 8 bases. The CDR3 sequence is 14 residues long. V gave up 5 bases and J gave up 5 bases; unmatched junction bases: 7. Germline loops: CDR1 SGHAT, CDR2 FQNNGV.

A few counts support this clonotype. The chain is built from TRBV15 and TRBJ2-1; 9 bases are shared with TRBD2. This CDR3 is 18 amino acids long. J gave up 10 bases and V 0 bases, and 16 bases lay outside the gene matches. Germline CDR1 and CDR2: LNHNV and YYDKDF (reference sequence). The CDR3 region is CATSRDQVGLAGVSEQFF. The CDR3 DNA reads TGTGCCACCAGCAGAGATCAGGTCGGGTTAGCGGGGGTGTCGGAGCAGTTCTTC. Complete variable domain (other parts from reference TRBV15 and TRBJ2-1): DAMVIQNPRYQVTQFGKPVTLSCSQTLNHNVMYWYQQKSSQAPKLLFHYYDKDFNNEADTPDNFQSRRPNTSFCFLDIRSPGLGDTAMYLCATSRDQVGLAGVSEQFFGPGTRLTVL.

The chain recombines TRBV7-6 with TRBJ2-2, with D perhaps TRBD1 (5 bases). Trimming stripped 5 bases from V and 2 bases from J, with 12 bases between. The CDR3 is made up of 15 amino acids. Germline CDR1 SGHVS, CDR2 FNYEAQ. CDR3: CASSRRTFNTGELFF. The CDR3, as DNA: TGTGCCAGCAGCCGGCGGACATTCAACACCGGGGAGCTGTTTTTT.

V usage is TRBV27 and J usage is TRBJ2-7; 7 positions agree with TRBD1. V was pared by 8 bases and J by 3 bases, with 7 bases of the junction left unmatched. The CDR3 has 13 amino acids. Germline V gene sequence: CDR1 MNHEY, CDR2 SMNVEV (reference sequence). The CDR3 loop is CASGYRGIYEQYF. The CDR3 DNA follows: TGTGCCAGCGGCTACAGGGGTATCTACGAGCAGTACTTC.

This clonotype was seen repeatedly, ten times or more. The chain carries TRBV7-2 and TRBJ2-3; 7 bases agree with TRBD1. The CDR3 is 14 residues long. V shed 3 bases and J 1 base; nucleotides not matched to a gene: 1. Germline CDR1 is SGHTA and CDR2 is FQGNSA. The CDR3 DNA reads as TGTGCCAGCAGCTTCACAGGGGGCACAGATACGCAGTATTTT. It encodes CASSFTGGTDTQYF.

This clonotype was picked up a small number of times. The rearrangement joins TRBV6-5 to TRBJ2-1, with D tentatively TRBD1 or TRBD2 (7 bases each). The length of the CDR3 is 13 residues. Germline V CDR1 and CDR2: MNHEY, SVGAGI. With 7 bases removed from V and 7 bases from J, the gap between germline ends came to 14 bases. CDR3 sequence: CASTGRGGNEQFF. CDR3 bases: TGTGCCAGCACCGGCAGGGGGGGAAATGAGCAGTTCTTC.

This clonotype was found many times. This chain connects TRBV6-6 to TRBJ2-6; D might be TRBD1 (5 bases). Deletions cut 2 bases from V and 4 bases from J, with 9 bases between. Per the germline V gene, CDR1 is MNHNY and CDR2 is SVGAGI (reference sequence). The CDR3 is made up of 15 amino acids. CDR3 in amino acids: CASSYRGTGANVLTF. For the CDR3, the DNA is TGTGCCAGCAGTTACAGGGGTACCGGGGCCAACGTCCTGACTTTC.

The chain couples TRBV7-2 to TRBJ2-5, with TRBD2 matching 10 bases. CDR1 and CDR2 from the germline V gene are SGHTA and FQGNSA. This CDR3 contains 15 residues. J lost 11 bases, V lost 7 bases, and 16 bases had no gene match. The chain's CDR3 is CASTRQGLATHEQYF. In nucleotides, the CDR3 is TGTGCCAGCACTCGACAGGGACTAGCGACGCATGAGCAGTACTTC.

The chain joins TRBV4-1 to TRBJ2-2; no reliable D call. V lost 0 bases to trimming and J lost 6 bases, with 11 bases between them. The CDR3 runs 15 residues. Germline CDR1 is MGHRA and CDR2 is YSYEKL. This chain's CDR3 is CASSQERMVPGELFF. The CDR3 coding sequence is TGCGCCAGCAGCCAAGAAAGGATGGTCCCCGGGGAGCTGTTTTTT.

The chain has TRBV27 and TRBJ1-5, with 10 nucleotides matching TRBD1. The CDR3 covers 17 residues. CDR1 and CDR2 from the germline V gene are MNHEY and SMNVEV (reference sequence). V was clipped by 5 bases and J by 1 base; unmatched bases: 8. The DNA of the CDR3 is TGTGCCAGCAGTCCGAGACAGGGGGCCGGGAGCAATCAGCCCCAGCATTTT. This sequence encodes CASSPRQGAGSNQPQHF.

The chain couples TRBV7-2 to TRBJ2-1, with D hard to call. This CDR3 region has 11 residues. The V end lost 4 bases, the J end lost 8 bases, and 6 bases lay between the germline ends. From germline, CDR1 is SGHTA and CDR2 FQGNSA. DNA for the CDR3: TGTGCCAGCAGCTCACAGTATGAGCAGTTCTTC. Translation: CASSSQYEQFF.

This clonotype was seen more than once but under ten times. The rearrangement links TRBV29-1 to TRBJ2-4, with a weak D call TRBD2 (5 bases). The germline V gene has CDR1 SQVTM and CDR2 ANQGSEA. Trimming took 6 bases from V and 1 from J, leaving 16 bases between them. This CDR3 comprises 15 residues. The CDR3 nucleotides read TGCAGCGTCGGCTTCGGGGTAGGGGCCAAAAACATTCAGTACTTC. It codes for CSVGFGVGAKNIQYF.

V and J are TRBV3-1 and TRBJ2-7, with 11 bases that match TRBD2. V shed 7 bases, J shed 5 bases, and the junction held 10 bases outside the gene matches. CDR3 size: 15 residues. Germline assignment: CDR1 LGHDT and CDR2 YNNKEL (reference sequence). As DNA, the CDR3 is TGTGCCAGCACACTAGCGGGGGACGGCGGCCACGAGCAGTACTTC. It encodes CASTLAGDGGHEQYF.

This clonotype was seen a few times. The rearrangement links TRBV5-1 to TRBJ2-5; 8 bases fit TRBD2. The CDR3 sequence is 16 residues long. The germline V gene has CDR1 SGHRS and CDR2 YFSETQ. V dropped 4 bases and J dropped 2; count of bases not matched to a gene: 10. Written as DNA, the CDR3 is TGCGCCAGCAGCACCGGGACTAGTTGGGTGCAAGAGACCCAGTACTTC. Encoded protein: CASSTGTSWVQETQYF.

A remark on this clonotype: This may be a read error: a much more frequent sequence differs by one nucleotide. CDR3 residues: CASILAFYEQYF. CDR3 sequence (DNA): TGTGCCAGCATCTTAGCCTTCTACGAGCAGTACTTC. This chain uses TRBV11-2 with TRBJ2-7; D is ambiguous. From germline, CDR1 is SGHAT and CDR2 FQNNGV. This CDR3 has 12 residues.

The chain couples TRBV25-1 to TRBJ2-3, with D possibly TRBD1 on 6 matching bases. Germline-derived CDR1 and CDR2 are MGHDK and SYGVNS. Trimming removed 3 bases from V and 5 bases from J, with 15 bases in between. This CDR3 is 15 amino acids long. The CDR3 sequence is CASSENRASGDTQYF. CDR3 coding DNA: TGTGCCAGCAGTGAGAACAGGGCATCGGGAGATACGCAGTATTTT.

V and J are TRBV20-1 and TRBJ1-6, with D possibly being TRBD1 (5 bases). The CDR3 covers 16 residues. The germline V and J ends were trimmed by 4 bases and 4 bases, with 17 bases remaining between them. Per the germline V gene, CDR1 is DFQATT and CDR2 is SNEGSKA (reference sequence). DNA for the CDR3: TGCAGTGCTAAGAGAGACAGAGGATTGTATAATTCACCCCTCCACTTT. It codes for CSAKRDRGLYNSPLHF.

This clonotype turned up a few times. The chain joins TRBV7-8 to TRBJ1-6; tentative D call: TRBD1 (5 bases). From germline, CDR1 is SGHVS and CDR2 FQNEAQ. The CDR3 extends over 14 amino acids. The ends were cut back, 3 bases at V and 8 bases at J, with 11 bases in the middle. The CDR3: CASSFQGGDSPLHF. The CDR3 DNA reads as TGTGCCAGCAGCTTCCAGGGTGGGGATTCACCCCTCCACTTT.

The chain combines TRBV27 with TRBJ2-3, with D uncertain. The V and J ends lost 0 bases and 4 bases respectively, with 11 bases between them. Germline assignment: CDR1 MNHEY and CDR2 SMNVEV (reference sequence). The CDR3 extends over 15 amino acids. The CDR3 DNA sequence: TGTGCCAGCAGTTTATCCGCTCAGTGGGCAGATACGCAGTATTTT. Translated: CASSLSAQWADTQYF.

This chain uses TRBV7-2 with TRBJ1-5; D might be TRBD1 (6 bases). CDR1 is SGHTA and CDR2 is FQGNSA in the germline V gene. V shed 5 bases and J shed 4 bases, with 15 bases lying between them. CDR3 length equals 15 residues. CDR3 region: CASSRGDIGNQPQHF. The CDR3 region has the DNA TGTGCCAGCAGCCGGGGGGACATAGGGAATCAGCCCCAGCATTTT.

The gene calls are TRBV7-2 and TRBJ1-2; tentatively, D is TRBD1 (5 bases). Germline assignment: CDR1 SGHTA and CDR2 FQGNSA. V dropped 5 bases and J dropped 2 bases, with 15 bases sitting between them. The length of the CDR3 is 15 residues. CDR3: CASSPNPGRNYGYTF. The CDR3 DNA sequence: TGTGCCAGCAGCCCTAACCCAGGGAGGAACTATGGCTACACCTTC.

V is TRBV7-2 and J is TRBJ1-1; a possible D gene is TRBD1 (6 bases). The CDR3 loop spans 14 amino acids. Germline V gene sequence: CDR1 SGHTA, CDR2 FQGNSA. Trimming left V 4 bases short and J 4 bases short, with 13 bases between. For the CDR3, the DNA is TGTGCCAGCAGCTACAGGGATAGGCGCACTGAAGCTTTCTTT. Translation: CASSYRDRRTEAFF.